These 9 T cell receptor beta chains share one sample of origin, sequenced in a study of blood T cell repertoires in COVID-19. The method was immunoSEQ multiplex PCR; TCRdb's version includes in-frame clones alone and lacks a portion of them. The sample shows around 81,000 clones, approximately 80% of them seen only once. Sequenced material: peripheral blood. These receptors originate from a human donor in a cohort sampled during active COVID-19.

The V and J genes are TRBV5-1 and TRBJ1-4; D may be TRBD1 (6 bases). The CDR3 extends over 14 amino acids. Germline CDR1 is SGHRS and CDR2 is YFSETQ. The V and J ends lost 4 bases and 8 bases respectively, with 15 bases between them. CDR3 sequence (DNA): TGCGCCAGCAGCCTCAGGGGAGACGGGGAAAAACTGTTTTTT. Protein product: CASSLRGDGEKLFF.

This chain links TRBV11-1 with TRBJ2-7; D might be TRBD2 (7 bases). This CDR3 has 14 residues. Trimming took 6 bases from V and 0 from J, leaving 12 bases between them. Germline V gene lookup returns CDR1 SGHAT and CDR2 FQDESV (reference sequence). The CDR3 DNA follows: TGTGCCAGCAGTCCCGGGGGGCACTCCTACGAGCAGTACTTC. This encodes CASSPGGHSYEQYF.

This clone was detected a few times. The chain is built from TRBV7-2 and TRBJ1-5, with a tentative D call TRBD1 (6 bases). The germline V gene has CDR1 SGHTA and CDR2 FQGNSA. Trimming pared 1 base from V and 3 bases from J, leaving 13 bases between. The CDR3 runs to 16 residues. The CDR3 coding sequence is TGTGCCAGCAGCTTAGGTGCAGGGGCCTTCAATCAGCCCCAGCATTTT. It is translated as CASSLGAGAFNQPQHF.

The V and J genes are TRBV10-3 and TRBJ1-1; D is undetermined. CDR1 ENHRY and CDR2 SYGVKD come from the germline V gene. The CDR3 consists of 16 residues. The V gene lost 0 bases and the J gene lost 7 bases, with 18 bases spanning the gap. In nucleotides, the CDR3 is TGTGCCATCAGTGAGTCTTACGGGTCCCTGGTCAATGAAGCTTTCTTT. Its translation: CAISESYGSLVNEAFF.

The rearrangement uses TRBV7-3 and TRBJ1-2; 8 positions match TRBD1. The junction had 14 bases not matched to a gene; V was cut back by 5 bases and J by 6 bases. Germline V gene lookup returns CDR1 SGHTA and CDR2 FQGTGA. The CDR3 loop spans 16 amino acids. For the CDR3, the DNA is TGTGCCAGCAGCCCCCTCCCGACAGGGGACAGAGATGGCTACACCTTC. The encoded protein is CASSPLPTGDRDGYTF.

V and J are TRBV11-3 and TRBJ2-3; D remains unclear. V was shortened by 5 bases and J by 6 bases, with 9 bases between the two germline ends. The CDR3 runs to 12 residues. Germline V gives CDR1 SGHNT, CDR2 YENEEA. The CDR3 DNA is TGTGCCAGCAGCCCTGGCAGGGATACGCAGTATTTT. It is translated as CASSPGRDTQYF.

The chain carries TRBV4-1 and TRBJ1-6; D ambiguous. The V and J ends lost 6 bases and 0 bases respectively, with 12 bases between them. CDR1 is MGHRA and CDR2 is YSYEKL in the germline V gene. The CDR3 loop spans 16 amino acids. Written as DNA, the CDR3 is TGCGCCAGCAGGTCCCTCTACAGCTCCTATAATTCACCCCTCCACTTT. Residues: CASRSLYSSYNSPLHF.

This clone has a handful of counts. The J gene is TRBJ2-2, the V gene TRBV3-1 (or the pseudogene TRBV3-2); 12 positions match TRBD2. This CDR3 has 15 amino acids. The ends lost 4 bases at V and 6 bases at J; junction bases unmatched: 3. Germline V gives CDR1 LGHDT, CDR2 YNNKEL (reference sequence). CDR3 coding DNA: TGTGCCAGCAGCCCAAGGACTAGCGGGGCCGGGGAGCTGTTTTTT. Residues: CASSPRTSGAGELFF.

The chain couples TRBV24-1 to TRBJ2-3; D gene unclear. The V gene lost 4 bases and the J gene lost 4 bases, with 11 bases spanning the gap. The CDR3 contains 14 residues. Germline lookup yields CDR1 KGHDR and CDR2 SFDVKD. The chain's CDR3 is CATSDSGSADTQYF. CDR3 nucleotide sequence: TGTGCCACCAGTGACTCCGGTTCGGCAGATACGCAGTATTTT.